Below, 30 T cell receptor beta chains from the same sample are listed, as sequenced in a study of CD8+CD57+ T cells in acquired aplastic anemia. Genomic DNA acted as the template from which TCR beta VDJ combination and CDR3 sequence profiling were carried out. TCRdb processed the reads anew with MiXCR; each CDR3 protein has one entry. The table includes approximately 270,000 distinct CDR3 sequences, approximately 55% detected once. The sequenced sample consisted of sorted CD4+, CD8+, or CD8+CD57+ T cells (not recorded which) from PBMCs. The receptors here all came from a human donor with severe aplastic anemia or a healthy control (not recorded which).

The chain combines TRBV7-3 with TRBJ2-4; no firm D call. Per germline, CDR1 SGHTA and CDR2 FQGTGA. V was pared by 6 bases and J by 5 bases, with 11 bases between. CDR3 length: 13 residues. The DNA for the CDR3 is TGTGCCAGCAGACGCAACCGGGAAAACATTCAGTACTTC. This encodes CASRRNRENIQYF.

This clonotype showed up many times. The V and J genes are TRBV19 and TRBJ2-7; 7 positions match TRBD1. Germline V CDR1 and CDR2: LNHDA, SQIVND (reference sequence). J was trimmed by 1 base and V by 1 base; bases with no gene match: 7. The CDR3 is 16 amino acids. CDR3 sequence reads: CASSIGTGVKSYEQYF. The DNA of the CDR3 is TGTGCCAGTAGTATAGGTACAGGGGTTAAGTCCTACGAGCAGTACTTC.

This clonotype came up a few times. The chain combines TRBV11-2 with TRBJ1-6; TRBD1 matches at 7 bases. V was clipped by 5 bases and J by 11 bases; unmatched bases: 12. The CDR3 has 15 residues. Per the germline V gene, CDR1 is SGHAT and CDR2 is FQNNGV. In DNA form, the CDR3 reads TGTGCCAGCAGCCTCCGGGACAGAACGAATCCACCCCTCCACTTT. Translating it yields CASSLRDRTNPPLHF.

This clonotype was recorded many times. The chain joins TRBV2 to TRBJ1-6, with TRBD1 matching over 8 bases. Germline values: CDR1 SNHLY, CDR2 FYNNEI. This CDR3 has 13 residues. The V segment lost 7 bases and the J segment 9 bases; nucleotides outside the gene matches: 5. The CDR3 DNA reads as TGTGCCAGCAATCAGGGGGCTGGTTCACCCCTCCACTTT. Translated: CASNQGAGSPLHF. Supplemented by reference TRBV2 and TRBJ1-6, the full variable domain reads EPEVTQTPSHQVTQMGQEVILRCVPISNHLYFYWYRQILGQKVEFLVSFYNNEISEKSEIFDDQFSVERPDGSNFTLKIRSTKLEDSAMYFCASNQGAGSPLHFGNGTRLTVT.

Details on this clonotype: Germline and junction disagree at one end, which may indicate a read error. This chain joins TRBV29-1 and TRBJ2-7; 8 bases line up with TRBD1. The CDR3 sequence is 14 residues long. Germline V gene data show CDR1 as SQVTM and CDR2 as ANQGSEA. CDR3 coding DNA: TGCAGCGTCGGGACAGGTGGCGTCTCCTACGAGCAGTGCTTC. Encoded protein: CSVGTGGVSYEQCF.

The CDR3 region has the DNA TGCGCCAGCAGCTTGGCCGGACAGGGAAGTCAGCCCCAGTACTTC. Its translation: CASSLAGQGSQPQYF. The chain combines TRBV5-1 with TRBJ2-5; 8 bases are shared with TRBD1. CDR1 and CDR2 (germline): SGHRS, YFSETQ. The CDR3 spans 15 residues. V lost 0 bases and J lost 9; bases outside the gene matches: 10.

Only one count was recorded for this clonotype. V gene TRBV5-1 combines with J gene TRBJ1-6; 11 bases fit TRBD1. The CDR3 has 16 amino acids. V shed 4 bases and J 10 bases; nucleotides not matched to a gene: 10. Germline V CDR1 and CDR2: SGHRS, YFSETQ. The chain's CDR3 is CASSSGTGGVKSPLHF. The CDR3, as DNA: TGCGCCAGCAGCAGTGGGACAGGGGGTGTAAAATCACCCCTCCACTTT.

CDR3 nucleotides: TGTGCCAGCAGTGATTCTGGAGATGGCTACACCTTC. This encodes CASSDSGDGYTF. This chain connects TRBV25-1 to TRBJ1-2, with unresolved D. Trimming removed 3 bases from V and 6 bases from J, with 8 bases in between. Germline V gene lookup returns CDR1 MGHDK and CDR2 SYGVNS. This CDR3 comprises 12 residues.

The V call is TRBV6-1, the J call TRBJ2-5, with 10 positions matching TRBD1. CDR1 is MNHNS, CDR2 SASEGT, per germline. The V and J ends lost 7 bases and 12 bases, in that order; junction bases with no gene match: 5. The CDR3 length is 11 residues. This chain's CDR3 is CASTIGQGEYF. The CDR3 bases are TGTGCCAGCACCATAGGACAGGGGGAGTACTTC.

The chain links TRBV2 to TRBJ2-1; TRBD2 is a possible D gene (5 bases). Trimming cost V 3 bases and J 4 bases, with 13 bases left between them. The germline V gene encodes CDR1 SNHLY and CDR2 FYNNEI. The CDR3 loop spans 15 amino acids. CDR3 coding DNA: TGTGCCAGCAGTGATACGGGGTATAGGTACAATGAGCAGTTCTTC. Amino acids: CASSDTGYRYNEQFF.

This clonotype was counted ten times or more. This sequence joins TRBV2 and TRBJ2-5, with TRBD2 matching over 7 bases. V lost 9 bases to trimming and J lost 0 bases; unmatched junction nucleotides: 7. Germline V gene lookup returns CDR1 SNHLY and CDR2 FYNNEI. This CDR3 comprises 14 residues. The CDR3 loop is CASMRGTNQETQYF. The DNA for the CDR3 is TGTGCCAGTATGAGAGGGACTAACCAAGAGACCCAGTACTTC.

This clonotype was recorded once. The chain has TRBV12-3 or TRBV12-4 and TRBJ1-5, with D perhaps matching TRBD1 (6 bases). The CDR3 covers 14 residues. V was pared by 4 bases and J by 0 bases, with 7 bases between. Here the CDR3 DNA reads TGTGCCAGCAGTTGGACAGATAGCAATCAGCCCCAGCATTTT. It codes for CASSWTDSNQPQHF.

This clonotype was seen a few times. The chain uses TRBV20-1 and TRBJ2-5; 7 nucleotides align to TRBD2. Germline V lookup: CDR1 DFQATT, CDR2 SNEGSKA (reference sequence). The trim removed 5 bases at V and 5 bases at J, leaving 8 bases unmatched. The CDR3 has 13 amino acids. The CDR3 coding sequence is TGCAGTGCTGAGATGGGGGGGTGGGAGACCCAGTACTTC. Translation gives CSAEMGGWETQYF.

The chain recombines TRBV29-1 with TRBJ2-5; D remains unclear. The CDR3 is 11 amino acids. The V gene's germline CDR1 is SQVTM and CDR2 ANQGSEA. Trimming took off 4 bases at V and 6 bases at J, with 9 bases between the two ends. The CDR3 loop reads CSVVYLQTQYF. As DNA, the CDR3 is TGCAGCGTTGTGTATTTACAGACCCAGTACTTC.

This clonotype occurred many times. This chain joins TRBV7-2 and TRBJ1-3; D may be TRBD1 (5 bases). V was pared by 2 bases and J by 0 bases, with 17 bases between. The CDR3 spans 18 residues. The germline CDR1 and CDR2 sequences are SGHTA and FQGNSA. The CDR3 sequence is CASSLFWLDTLSGNTIYF. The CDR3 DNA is TGTGCCAGCAGCTTATTTTGGTTGGACACTCTCTCTGGAAACACCATATATTTT.

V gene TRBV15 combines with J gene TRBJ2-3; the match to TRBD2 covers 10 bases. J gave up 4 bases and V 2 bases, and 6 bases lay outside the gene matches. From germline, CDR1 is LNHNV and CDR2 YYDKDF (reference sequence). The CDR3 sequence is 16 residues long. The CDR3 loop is CATSRPAGGQADTQYF. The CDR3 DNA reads TGTGCCACCAGCAGACCAGCGGGAGGGCAGGCAGATACGCAGTATTTT.

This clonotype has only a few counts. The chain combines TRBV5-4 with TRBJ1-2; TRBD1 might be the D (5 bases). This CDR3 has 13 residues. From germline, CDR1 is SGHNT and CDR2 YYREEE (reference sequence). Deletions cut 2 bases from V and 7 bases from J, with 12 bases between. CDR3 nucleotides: TGTGCCAGCAGCTTAGGAGGGGAGTTTGGCTACACCTTC. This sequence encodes CASSLGGEFGYTF.

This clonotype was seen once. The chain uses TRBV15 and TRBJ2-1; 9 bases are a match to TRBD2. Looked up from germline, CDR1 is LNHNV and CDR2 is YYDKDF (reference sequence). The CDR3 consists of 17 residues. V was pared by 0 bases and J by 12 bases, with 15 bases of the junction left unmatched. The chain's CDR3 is CATSRDGVGRGGLGQFF. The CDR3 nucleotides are TGTGCCACCAGCAGAGATGGGGTAGGGCGGGGGGGCCTAGGGCAGTTCTTC. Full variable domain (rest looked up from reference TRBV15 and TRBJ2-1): DAMVIQNPRYQVTQFGKPVTLSCSQTLNHNVMYWYQQKSSQAPKLLFHYYDKDFNNEADTPDNFQSRRPNTSFCFLDIRSPGLGDTAMYLCATSRDGVGRGGLGQFFGPGTRLTVL.

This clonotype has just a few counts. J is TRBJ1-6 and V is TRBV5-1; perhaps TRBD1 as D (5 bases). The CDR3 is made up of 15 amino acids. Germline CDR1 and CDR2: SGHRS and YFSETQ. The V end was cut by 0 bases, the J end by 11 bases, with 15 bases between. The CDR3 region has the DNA TGCGCCAGCAGCTTGGTAGGGACGGAGGCGGCACCCCTCCACTTT. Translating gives CASSLVGTEAAPLHF.

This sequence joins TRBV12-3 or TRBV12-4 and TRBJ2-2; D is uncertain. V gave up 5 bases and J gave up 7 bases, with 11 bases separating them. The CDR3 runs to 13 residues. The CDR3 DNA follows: TGTGCCAGCAGTCGTAAGGTGGGCGGGGAGCTGTTTTTT. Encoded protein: CASSRKVGGELFF.

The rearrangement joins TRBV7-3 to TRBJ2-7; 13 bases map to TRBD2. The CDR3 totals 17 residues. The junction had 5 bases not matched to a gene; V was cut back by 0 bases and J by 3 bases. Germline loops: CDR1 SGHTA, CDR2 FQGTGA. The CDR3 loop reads CASSLTFGTSGNYEQYF. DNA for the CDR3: TGTGCCAGCAGCTTAACGTTCGGGACTAGCGGGAACTACGAGCAGTACTTC.

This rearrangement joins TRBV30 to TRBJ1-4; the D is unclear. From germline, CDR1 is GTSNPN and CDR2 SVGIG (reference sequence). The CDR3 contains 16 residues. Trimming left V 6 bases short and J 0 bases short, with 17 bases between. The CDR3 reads CACAVRRLATNEKLFF. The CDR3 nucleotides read TGTGCCTGTGCTGTGCGGAGGCTTGCAACTAATGAAAAACTGTTTTTT.

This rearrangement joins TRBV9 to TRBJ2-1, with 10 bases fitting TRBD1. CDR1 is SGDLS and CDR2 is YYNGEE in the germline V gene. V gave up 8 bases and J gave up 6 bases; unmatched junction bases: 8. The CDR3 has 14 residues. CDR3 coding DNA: TGTGCCAGTACCGGGACAGGGGTGGCCAATGAGCAGTTCTTC. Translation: CASTGTGVANEQFF.

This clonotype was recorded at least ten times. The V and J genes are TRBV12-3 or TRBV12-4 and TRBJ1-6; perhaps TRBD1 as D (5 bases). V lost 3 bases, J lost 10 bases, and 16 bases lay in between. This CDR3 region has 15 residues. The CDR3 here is CASSFSVRVGSPLHF. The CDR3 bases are TGTGCCAGCAGTTTTTCGGTCAGGGTCGGGTCACCCCTCCACTTT.

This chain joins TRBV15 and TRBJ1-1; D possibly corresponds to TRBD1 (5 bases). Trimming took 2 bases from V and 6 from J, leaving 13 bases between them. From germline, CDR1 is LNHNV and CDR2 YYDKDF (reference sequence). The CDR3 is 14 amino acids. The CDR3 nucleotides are TGTGCCACCAGCAGACAGGGAACACGCGCTGAAGCTTTCTTT. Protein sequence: CATSRQGTRAEAFF.

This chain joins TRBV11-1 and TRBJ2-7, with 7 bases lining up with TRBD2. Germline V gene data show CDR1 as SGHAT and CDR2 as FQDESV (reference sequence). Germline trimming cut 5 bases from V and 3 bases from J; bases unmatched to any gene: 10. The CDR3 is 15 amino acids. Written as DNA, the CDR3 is TGTGCCAGCAGCCGGTCGTACGGGGGGTTCTACGAGCAGTACTTC. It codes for CASSRSYGGFYEQYF.

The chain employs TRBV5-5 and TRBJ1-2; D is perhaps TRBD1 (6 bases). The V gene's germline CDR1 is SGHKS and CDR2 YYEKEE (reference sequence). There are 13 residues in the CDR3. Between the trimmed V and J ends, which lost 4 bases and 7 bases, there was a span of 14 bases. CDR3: CASSRDNESGYTF. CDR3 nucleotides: TGTGCCAGCAGCCGGGACAATGAGAGTGGCTACACCTTC.

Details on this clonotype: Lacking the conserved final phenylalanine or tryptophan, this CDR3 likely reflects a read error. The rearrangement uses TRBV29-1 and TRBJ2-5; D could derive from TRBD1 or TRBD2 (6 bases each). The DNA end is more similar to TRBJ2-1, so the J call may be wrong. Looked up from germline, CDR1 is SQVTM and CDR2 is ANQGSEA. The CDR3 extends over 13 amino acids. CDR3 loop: CSVVGRGDNEQFL. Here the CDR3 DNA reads TGCAGCGTTGTGGGAAGGGGGGACAATGAGCAGTTCCTC.

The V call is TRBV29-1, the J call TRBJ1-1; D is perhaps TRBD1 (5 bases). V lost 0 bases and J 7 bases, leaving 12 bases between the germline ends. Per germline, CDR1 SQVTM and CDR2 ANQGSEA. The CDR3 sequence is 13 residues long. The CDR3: CSVEDRGIGEAFF. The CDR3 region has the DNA TGCAGCGTTGAAGATCGGGGCATTGGTGAAGCTTTCTTT.

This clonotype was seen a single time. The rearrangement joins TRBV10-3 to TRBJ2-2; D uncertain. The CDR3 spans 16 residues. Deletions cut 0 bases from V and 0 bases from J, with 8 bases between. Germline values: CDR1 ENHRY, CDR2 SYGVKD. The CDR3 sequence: CAISESSGANTGELFF. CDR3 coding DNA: TGTGCCATCAGTGAGTCGAGTGGGGCGAACACCGGGGAGCTGTTTTTT.